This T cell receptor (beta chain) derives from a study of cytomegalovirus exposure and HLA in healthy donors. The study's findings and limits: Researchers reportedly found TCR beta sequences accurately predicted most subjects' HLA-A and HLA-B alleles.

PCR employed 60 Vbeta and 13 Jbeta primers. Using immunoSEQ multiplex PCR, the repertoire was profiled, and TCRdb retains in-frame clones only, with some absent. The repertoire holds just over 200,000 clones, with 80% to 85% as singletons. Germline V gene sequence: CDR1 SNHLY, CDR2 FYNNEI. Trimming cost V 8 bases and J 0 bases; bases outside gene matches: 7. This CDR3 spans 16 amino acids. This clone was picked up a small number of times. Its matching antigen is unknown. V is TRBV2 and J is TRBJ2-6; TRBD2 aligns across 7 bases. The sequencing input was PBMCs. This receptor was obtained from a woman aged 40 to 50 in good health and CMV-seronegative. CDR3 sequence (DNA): TGTGCCAGCTGTTCCGGGGGGATCTCTGGGGCCAACGTCCTGACTTTC. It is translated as CASCSGGISGANVLTF.